This T cell receptor beta chain derives from a study of shared clonotypes between healthy human individuals. Study-wide results and limits: Clonotype sharing among the donors was expected to vary with sequencing depth.

Trimming cost V 1 base and J 0 bases; bases outside gene matches: 2. The CDR3 has 15 residues. CDR1 is SGHAT, CDR2 FQNNGV, per germline. To note about this clone: Its target is unknown. The sample carries other DNA sequences with the same CDR3.

Healthy HIV-negative adults without recent acute infections or vaccinations served as donors. Every one of the donors was a Caucasian adult that lived in Nashville, Tennessee. The sequencing of unsorted PBMC DNA took place on ten immunoSEQ deep assay plates. Generated by immunoSEQ multiplex PCR, the TCRdb table keeps only in-frame clones and is missing some. The data hold around 440,000 clones, with around 77% observed a single time. The clonotype comes from a woman aged 40 to 50 in good health. Some clones in this sample may be carry-over from other donors' samples. The V call is TRBV11-2, the J call TRBJ2-7, with 8 bases fitting TRBD2. The sample taken for sequencing was PBMCs. The CDR3 spells CASSLAGGSSYEQYF. In DNA, the CDR3 is TGTGCCAGCAGCTTAGCGGGAGGGAGCTCCTACGAGCAGTACTTC.